The 8 T cell receptor beta chains below all came from one sample that was sequenced in a study of blood T cells in healthy people across ages (dated by TCRdb to between 2014 and 2017). Library preparation employed 5' RACE. Instrument used: Illumina HiSeq 2500. The second PCR ran for about 6 to 12 cycles and used a J-beta primer mix along with a sample-barcoded 5' primer. TCRdb trimmed public reads at Q25 via fastp, called clones via MiXCR and kept in-frame beta chains. Rows are unified per CDR3 protein, each entry keeping the most common DNA and genes. The sample table contains roughly 730,000 distinct CDR3 sequences; only one count was recorded for roughly three fifths of them. The ten top clones hold roughly 24% of the sample. Sequenced: blood. The receptors stem from a man aged 40-50 years in good health.

V is TRBV15 and J is TRBJ2-3; 8 positions agree with TRBD1. V lost 1 base and J lost 2; bases outside the gene matches: 8. This CDR3 is 17 amino acids long. Germline-derived CDR1 and CDR2 are LNHNV and YYDKDF (reference sequence). CDR3 in DNA: TGTGCCACCAGCAGAGGGCCGGGACAGGACTTCACAGATACGCAGTATTTT. This sequence encodes CATSRGPGQDFTDTQYF. The variable domain in full, with the rest retrieved from reference TRBV15 and TRBJ2-3, is DAMVIQNPRYQVTQFGKPVTLSCSQTLNHNVMYWYQQKSSQAPKLLFHYYDKDFNNEADTPDNFQSRRPNTSFCFLDIRSPGLGDTAMYLCATSRGPGQDFTDTQYFGPGTRLTVL.

The V gene is TRBV28, the J gene TRBJ1-5; the D gene is possibly TRBD1 (6 bases). The germline V gene has CDR1 MDHEN and CDR2 SYDVKM. V lost 1 base and J lost 11, with 30 bases in between. CDR3 length: 19 residues. The CDR3 reads CASSLFQKRGGSYARTQHF. The CDR3 DNA is TGTGCCAGCAGTTTATTTCAGAAACGGGGGGGCAGCTACGCCCGGACCCAGCATTTT.

This clonotype was counted at least ten times. The V and J genes are TRBV7-2 and TRBJ2-5; no clear D. Germline CDR1 reads SGHTA; CDR2 reads FQGNSA. CDR3 size: 11 residues. Trimming took 5 bases from V and 2 from J, leaving 3 bases between them. DNA for the CDR3: TGTGCCAGCAGCCAACAAGAGACCCAGTACTTC. As protein: CASSQQETQYF.

The chain links TRBV5-5 to TRBJ2-1, with TRBD2 identical over 15 bases. The CDR3 is 16 amino acids. V lost 4 bases to trimming and J lost 7 bases; unmatched junction nucleotides: 6. The germline V gene encodes CDR1 SGHKS and CDR2 YYEKEE (reference sequence). The CDR3 nucleotides read TGTGCCAGCAGCCAGGGGACTAGCGGGAGGATTAATGAGCAGTTCTTC. Translation gives CASSQGTSGRINEQFF.

There are many counts of this clonotype. The rearrangement links TRBV9 to TRBJ2-1, with 7 bases that match TRBD1. The CDR3 has 15 amino acids. V was clipped by 4 bases and J by 0 bases; unmatched bases: 4. Germline assignment: CDR1 SGDLS and CDR2 YYNGEE. CDR3 loop: CASSQGQSSYNEQFF. The CDR3 DNA sequence: TGTGCCAGCAGCCAGGGACAGAGCTCCTACAATGAGCAGTTCTTC.

V is TRBV6-1 and J is TRBJ2-3; the match to TRBD2 covers 7 bases. CDR1 is MNHNS, CDR2 SASEGT, per germline. Trimming cost V 5 bases and J 5 bases; bases outside gene matches: 10. The CDR3 totals 15 residues. Written as DNA, the CDR3 is TGTGCCAGCAGTCTTGAAAGCGGGGCGGGAGATACGCAGTATTTT. Amino acids: CASSLESGAGDTQYF.

At least ten counts were recorded for this clonotype. V gene TRBV20-1 combines with J gene TRBJ2-1; weak D call: TRBD2 (6 bases). The CDR3 is 15 residues long. The ends were cut back, 6 bases at V and 4 bases at J, with 19 bases in the middle. The germline gives CDR1 DFQATT, CDR2 SNEGSKA (reference sequence). The CDR3 reads CSAPSGTSRYNEQFF. The CDR3 DNA is TGCAGTGCGCCATCGGGTACTAGCAGGTACAATGAGCAGTTCTTC.

This chain links TRBV28 with TRBJ2-4; TRBD1 agrees at 9 bases. Germline-derived CDR1 and CDR2 are MDHEN and SYDVKM. Germline trimming cut 6 bases from V and 8 bases from J; bases unmatched to any gene: 11. This CDR3 has 15 residues. This CDR3 reads CASRGPGTGKDIQYF. In DNA, the CDR3 is TGTGCCAGCAGAGGTCCCGGGACAGGGAAAGACATTCAGTACTTC.